This T cell receptor (beta chain) was sequenced in a study of CD8+ T cells in alopecia areata. General observations from the study: Scalp and blood retained many expanded lesional clones during tofacitinib.

As for this clone: Its antigen is undetermined.

Indicated treatment: oral pan-JAK inhibitor, 5-10 mg twice daily. Once RNA had been extracted, it was reverse transcribed into cDNA to act as the sequencing template. The table came from immunoSEQ multiplex PCR; TCRdb's copy has only in-frame clones and leaves some out. The sample records 200,000 to 250,000 clones, around three fifths being singletons. Germline-derived CDR1 and CDR2 are KGHSH and LQKENI. Between the trimmed V and J ends, which lost 3 bases and 0 bases, there was a span of 11 bases. The CDR3 spans 16 residues. The starting material was CD4+ T cells sorted from blood, obtained at week 4, from a patient treated with tofacitinib. The chain recombines TRBV18 with TRBJ2-2; perhaps TRBD2 as D (7 bases). The TCR sequence derives from a human donor with alopecia areata. The CDR3 reads CASSPLGGANTGELFF. As DNA, the CDR3 is TGTGCCAGCTCACCCCTAGGGGGGGCGAACACCGGGGAGCTGTTTTTT.